The rows below give T cell receptor beta chains drawn from one sample of a study of T-cell reconstitution after alpha-beta-depleted transplantation in children. TCRdb redid the calling of the PCR reads with MiXCR, one entry per CDR3 protein. The sample has about 110,000 distinct CDR3 sequences, about 6.4% seen once. The material was PBMCs, mostly from graft donor cells, obtained 360 days after TCRalphabeta/CD19-depleted stem cell transplant. The receptors originated from a male patient between 2 and 15 years old who had a stem cell transplant for acute lymphoblastic leukemia, so the T cells may come from the graft donor. The CDR3 runs from the conserved cysteine through the conserved F or W. Each record gives: D gene, J gene, V gene, clone size, CDR3 protein, CDR3 DNA. D genes are given only for firm matches. The size of a clone is reported for some rows only, either as once, few or many, or as a class for expanded clones.

D gene: NA
J gene: TRBJ2-2
V gene: TRBV19
clone size: few
CDR3 protein: CASSMPRRKVTGELFF
CDR3 DNA: TGTGCCAGTAGTATGCCGAGGCGCAAGGTCACCGGGGAGCTGTTTTTT

D gene: NA
J gene: TRBJ1-2
V gene: TRBV20-1
clone size: many
CDR3 protein: CSARDLLGSNGYTF
CDR3 DNA: TGCAGTGCTAGAGATCTACTGGGTAGCAATGGCTACACCTTC

D gene: NA
J gene: TRBJ2-1
V gene: TRBV20-1
clone size: many
CDR3 protein: CSARELAWYSGEQFF
CDR3 DNA: TGCAGTGCTAGAGAATTAGCTTGGTATTCCGGTGAGCAGTTCTTC

D gene: TRBD2
J gene: TRBJ2-3
V gene: TRBV24-1
clone size: many
CDR3 protein: CATSDLRREGTDTQYF
CDR3 DNA: TGTGCCACCAGTGATTTGAGGCGGGAGGGCACCGATACGCAGTATTTT

D gene: NA
J gene: TRBJ2-3
V gene: TRBV11-3
clone size: many
CDR3 protein: CASSRAGGTQYF
CDR3 DNA: TGTGCCAGCAGCCGTGCCGGAGGTACGCAGTATTTT

D gene: NA
J gene: TRBJ2-7
V gene: TRBV25-1
clone size: many
CDR3 protein: CASSGSLPSGEQYF
CDR3 DNA: TGTGCCAGCAGTGGCTCTCTCCCTTCGGGGGAGCAGTACTTC

D gene: TRBD1
J gene: TRBJ1-2
V gene: TRBV20-1
clone size: many
CDR3 protein: CSALQPGTGSYGYTF
CDR3 DNA: TGCAGTGCCTTACAACCGGGGACAGGGAGCTATGGCTACACCTTC

D gene: NA
J gene: TRBJ2-7
V gene: TRBV4-2
clone size: many
CDR3 protein: CASSLGQIRGEQYF
CDR3 DNA: TGTGCCAGCAGCCTCGGACAGATCAGGGGCGAGCAGTACTTC

D gene: NA
J gene: TRBJ2-7
V gene: TRBV2
clone size: NA
CDR3 protein: CASIAGSEQYF
CDR3 DNA: TGTGCCAGCATAGCAGGGAGCGAGCAGTACTTC

D gene: NA
J gene: TRBJ1-2
V gene: TRBV10-3
clone size: few
CDR3 protein: CAISVPSPLYGYTF
CDR3 DNA: TGTGCCATCAGTGTACCCTCGCCCCTCTATGGCTACACCTTC

D gene: TRBD2
J gene: TRBJ2-5
V gene: TRBV3-1
clone size: many
CDR3 protein: CASSPGTSGGAWETQYF
CDR3 DNA: TGTGCCAGCAGCCCTGGGACTAGCGGGGGGGCGTGGGAGACCCAGTACTTC

D gene: NA
J gene: TRBJ2-2
V gene: TRBV11-1
clone size: NA
CDR3 protein: CASSVLAGELFF
CDR3 DNA: TGTGCCAGCAGCGTCTTGGCCGGGGAGCTGTTTTTT

D gene: NA
J gene: TRBJ1-1
V gene: TRBV30
clone size: many
CDR3 protein: CAWSGENTEAFF
CDR3 DNA: TGTGCCTGGAGTGGAGAGAACACTGAAGCTTTCTTT

D gene: NA
J gene: TRBJ2-7
V gene: TRBV6-5
clone size: many
CDR3 protein: CASSYSLLRVTYEQYF
CDR3 DNA: TGTGCCAGCAGTTACTCGCTTTTGCGGGTGACCTACGAGCAGTACTTC

D gene: NA
J gene: TRBJ2-1
V gene: TRBV24-1
clone size: many
CDR3 protein: CATSDFTGNEQFF
CDR3 DNA: TGTGCCACCAGTGATTTTACAGGCAATGAGCAGTTCTTC

D gene: NA
J gene: TRBJ1-1
V gene: TRBV9
clone size: many
CDR3 protein: CASSIHGGGTEAFF
CDR3 DNA: TGTGCCAGCAGCATCCACGGCGGCGGCACTGAAGCTTTCTTT

D gene: TRBD1
J gene: TRBJ2-7
V gene: TRBV20-1
clone size: NA
CDR3 protein: CSASFQDRPTNGIYEQYF
CDR3 DNA: TGCAGTGCTAGCTTCCAGGACAGGCCTACGAACGGGATTTACGAGCAGTACTTC

D gene: TRBD1
J gene: TRBJ2-7
V gene: TRBV6-1
clone size: NA
CDR3 protein: CASSSGTAIYEQYF
CDR3 DNA: TGTGCCAGCAGCTCCGGGACAGCGATCTACGAGCAGTACTTC

D gene: NA
J gene: TRBJ2-3
V gene: TRBV11-2
clone size: many
CDR3 protein: CASSLRRGTTDTQYF
CDR3 DNA: TGTGCCAGCAGCTTAAGGAGGGGCACGACAGATACGCAGTATTTT

D gene: NA
J gene: TRBJ1-6
V gene: TRBV20-1
clone size: many
CDR3 protein: CSARAQSNSPLHF
CDR3 DNA: TGCAGTGCTAGAGCTCAAAGTAATTCACCCCTCCACTTT

D gene: NA
J gene: TRBJ2-7
V gene: TRBV20-1
clone size: many
CDR3 protein: CSARDRGGEQYF
CDR3 DNA: TGCAGTGCTAGAGATCGGGGTGGCGAGCAGTACTTC

D gene: NA
J gene: TRBJ2-3
V gene: TRBV27
clone size: many
CDR3 protein: CASRKGTDTQYF
CDR3 DNA: TGTGCCAGCAGGAAGGGGACAGATACGCAGTATTTT

D gene: NA
J gene: TRBJ1-2
V gene: TRBV4-3
clone size: many
CDR3 protein: CASSRIQGAHYGYTF
CDR3 DNA: TGCGCCAGCAGCCGAATACAGGGAGCTCACTATGGCTACACCTTC